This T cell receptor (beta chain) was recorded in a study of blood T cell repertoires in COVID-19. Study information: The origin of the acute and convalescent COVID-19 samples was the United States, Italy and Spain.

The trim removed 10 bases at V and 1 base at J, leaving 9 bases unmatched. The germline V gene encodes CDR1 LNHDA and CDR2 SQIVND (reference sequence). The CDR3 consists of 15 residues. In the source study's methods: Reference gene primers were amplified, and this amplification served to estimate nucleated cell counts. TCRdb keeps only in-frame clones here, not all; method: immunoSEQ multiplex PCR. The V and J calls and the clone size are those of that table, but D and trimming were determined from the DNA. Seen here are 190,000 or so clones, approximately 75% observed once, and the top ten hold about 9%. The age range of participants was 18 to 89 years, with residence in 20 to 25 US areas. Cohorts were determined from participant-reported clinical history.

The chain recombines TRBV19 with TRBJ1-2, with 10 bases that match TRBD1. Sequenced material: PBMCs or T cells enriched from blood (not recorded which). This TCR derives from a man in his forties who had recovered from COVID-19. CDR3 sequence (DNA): TGTGCCACGGGGGACAGGGGAGAAGATAACTATGGCTACACCTTC. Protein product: CATGDRGEDNYGYTF.